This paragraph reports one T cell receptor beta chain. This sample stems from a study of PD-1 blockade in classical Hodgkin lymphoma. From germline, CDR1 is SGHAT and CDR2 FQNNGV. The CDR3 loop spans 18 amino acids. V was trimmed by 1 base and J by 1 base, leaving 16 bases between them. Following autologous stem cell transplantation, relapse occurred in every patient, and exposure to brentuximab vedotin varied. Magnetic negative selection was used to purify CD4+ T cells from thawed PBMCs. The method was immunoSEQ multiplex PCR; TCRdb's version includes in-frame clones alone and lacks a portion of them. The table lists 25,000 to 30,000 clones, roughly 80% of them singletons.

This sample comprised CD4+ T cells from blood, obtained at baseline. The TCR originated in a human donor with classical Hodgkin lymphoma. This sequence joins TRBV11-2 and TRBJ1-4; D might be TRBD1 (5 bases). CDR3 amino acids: CASSLAPGFGLTNEKLFF. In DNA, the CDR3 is TGTGCCAGCAGCTTAGCCCCAGGGTTTGGACTAACTAATGAAAAACTGTTTTTT.